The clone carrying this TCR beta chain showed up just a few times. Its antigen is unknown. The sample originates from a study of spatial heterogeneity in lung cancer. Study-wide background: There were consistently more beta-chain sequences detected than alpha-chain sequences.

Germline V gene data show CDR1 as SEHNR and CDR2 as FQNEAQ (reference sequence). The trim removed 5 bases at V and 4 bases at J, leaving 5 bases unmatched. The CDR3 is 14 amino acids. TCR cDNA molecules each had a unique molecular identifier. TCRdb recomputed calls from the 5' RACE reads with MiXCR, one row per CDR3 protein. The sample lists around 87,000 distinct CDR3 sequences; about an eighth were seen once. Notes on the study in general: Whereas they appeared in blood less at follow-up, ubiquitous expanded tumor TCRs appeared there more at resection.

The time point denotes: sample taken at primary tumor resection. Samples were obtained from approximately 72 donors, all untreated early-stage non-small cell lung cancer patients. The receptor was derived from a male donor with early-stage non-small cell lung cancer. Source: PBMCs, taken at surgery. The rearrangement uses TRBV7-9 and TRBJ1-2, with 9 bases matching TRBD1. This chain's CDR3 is CASSRTGGGYGYTF. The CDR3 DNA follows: TGTGCCAGCAGCCGCACAGGGGGCGGCTATGGCTACACCTTC. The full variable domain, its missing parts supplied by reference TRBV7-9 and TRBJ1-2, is DTGVSQNPRHKITKRGQNVTFRCDPISEHNRLYWYRQTLGQGPEFLTYFQNEAQLEKSRLLSDRFSAERPKGSFSTLEIQRTEQGDSAMYLCASSRTGGGYGYTFGSGTRLTVV.